Listed below are T cell receptor beta chains from one sample, sequenced in a study of blood T cell repertoires in COVID-19. Sequenced by immunoSEQ multiplex PCR; TCRdb stores in-frame clones only, minus some. The sample consists of around 190,000 clones, 81% of them appearing once. The material sequenced was PBMCs or T cells enriched from blood (not recorded which). The receptors originated from a man aged 35 to 55 who had recovered from COVID-19. Both conserved end residues are part of each CDR3. D genes are given only for firm matches. Clone size is given for some rows only: seen once, a few or many times, or a class if the clone is expanded.

size: NA; J: TRBJ1-2; V: TRBV18; D: TRBD1; DNA: TGTGCCAGCTCACCGACAGGGGGCAAGGGCTACACCTTC; CDR3: CASSPTGGKGYTF
size: NA; J: TRBJ1-2; V: TRBV19; D: TRBD1; DNA: TGTGCCAGTAGTATGAGTTGGCAGGGGGTTCAAAAAGGAAGCTATGGCTACACCTTC; CDR3: CASSMSWQGVQKGSYGYTF
size: NA; J: TRBJ1-1; V: TRBV12-5; D: NA; DNA: TGTGCTAGTGGTTTGGCAGGGGTGAACACTGAAGCTTTCTTT; CDR3: CASGLAGVNTEAFF
size: few; J: TRBJ2-1; V: TRBV29-1; D: TRBD2; DNA: TGCAGCGCCTCACTGAGCGGGGGAGGGGATGAGCAGTTCTTC; CDR3: CSASLSGGGDEQFF
size: NA; J: TRBJ1-1; V: TRBV20-1; D: NA; DNA: TGCAGTGCTAGGAGCAACGGTGAAGCTTTCTTT; CDR3: CSARSNGEAFF
size: NA; J: TRBJ1-2; V: TRBV29-1; D: NA; DNA: TGCAGCGTTGACACCCGAGGTTCTATCAGCTACACCTTC; CDR3: CSVDTRGSISYTF
size: NA; J: TRBJ2-2; V: TRBV7-3; D: NA; DNA: TGTGCCAGCAGGGGAGGTTCGAACACCGGGGAGCTGTTTTTT; CDR3: CASRGGSNTGELFF
size: NA; J: TRBJ2-7; V: TRBV6-5; D: NA; DNA: TGTGCCAGCAGTTACTCCTTACAGGAGAAAAGGGAGCAGTACTTC; CDR3: CASSYSLQEKREQYF
size: NA; J: TRBJ2-1; V: TRBV5-6; D: TRBD2; DNA: TGTGCCAGCAGCCTCGAAGCGGGGACTCCTTCCTACAATGAGCAGTTCTTC; CDR3: CASSLEAGTPSYNEQFF
size: few; J: TRBJ1-1; V: TRBV7-9; D: TRBD1; DNA: TGTGCCAGCAGCTCGGGACAGCTGAACACTGAAGCTTTCTTT; CDR3: CASSSGQLNTEAFF
size: once; J: TRBJ1-5; V: TRBV30; D: NA; DNA: TGTGCCTGGAATCAGGGTACTAGCAATCAGCCCCAGCATTTT; CDR3: CAWNQGTSNQPQHF
size: NA; J: TRBJ1-2; V: TRBV19; D: NA; DNA: TGTGCCAGTAAGAAGGAGGGGGGGCAGGACTATGGCTACACCTTC; CDR3: CASKKEGGQDYGYTF
size: NA; J: TRBJ2-7; V: TRBV18; D: NA; DNA: TGTGCCAGCTCACCAGTTGACCCGAGACAGCTTACCTACGAGCAGTACTTC; CDR3: CASSPVDPRQLTYEQYF
size: NA; J: TRBJ1-1; V: TRBV5-1; D: TRBD1; DNA: TGCGCCAGCAGCTGGGGCAGGGGGCACACTGAAGCTTTCTTT; CDR3: CASSWGRGHTEAFF
size: NA; J: TRBJ1-1; V: TRBV19; D: NA; DNA: TGTGCCAGTAGTATCCCCGGTCCCGTTGGAGTTTCTGAAGCTTTCTTT; CDR3: CASSIPGPVGVSEAFF
size: NA; J: TRBJ2-2; V: TRBV9; D: TRBD2; DNA: TGTGCCAGCAGCGTAGTAGGACTAGCGGGAGGAGAGGACACCGGGGAGCTGTTTTTT; CDR3: CASSVVGLAGGEDTGELFF
size: NA; J: TRBJ1-5; V: TRBV7-9; D: NA; DNA: TGTGCCAGCAGCTTAGGGAACAGGCCCCAGCATTTT; CDR3: CASSLGNRPQHF
size: NA; J: TRBJ2-7; V: TRBV3-1/TRBV3-2; D: NA; DNA: TGTGCCAGCAGCCAAGGTCCCCGGGGTTACGAGCAGTACTTC; CDR3: CASSQGPRGYEQYF
size: NA; J: TRBJ1-2; V: TRBV18; D: TRBD1; DNA: TGTGCCAGCTCACTCCAACAGGGGGCTAACTATGGCTACACCTTC; CDR3: CASSLQQGANYGYTF
size: NA; J: TRBJ1-1; V: TRBV4-2; D: NA; DNA: TGTGCCAGCAGCCAAGGCCCAGGGAACACTGAAGCTTTCTTT; CDR3: CASSQGPGNTEAFF
size: NA; J: TRBJ2-7; V: TRBV5-6; D: NA; DNA: TGTGCCAGCAGCGACTTACGTTATAGCGAGCAGTACTTC; CDR3: CASSDLRYSEQYF
size: NA; J: TRBJ2-2; V: TRBV6-5; D: NA; DNA: TGTGCCAGCAGTTACGGACTTAACACCGGGGAGCTGTTTTTT; CDR3: CASSYGLNTGELFF
size: NA; J: TRBJ1-1; V: TRBV19; D: NA; DNA: TGTGCCAGTAGCCCAGTGTTAGAGGCCCCTGAAGCTTTCTTT; CDR3: CASSPVLEAPEAFF
size: once; J: TRBJ1-3; V: TRBV4-1; D: NA; DNA: TGCGCCAGCAGCCAAACCCGGGTCTCACCTCGAAACACCATATATTTT; CDR3: CASSQTRVSPRNTIYF
size: once; J: TRBJ1-5; V: TRBV6-5; D: NA; DNA: TGTGCCAGCACCTACGCTGGCAATCAGCCCCAGCATTTT; CDR3: CASTYAGNQPQHF
size: NA; J: TRBJ1-4; V: TRBV7-9; D: TRBD1; DNA: TGTGCCAGCAGCTTCCTGACAGGGAGTTCGGAAAAACTGTTTTTT; CDR3: CASSFLTGSSEKLFF
size: NA; J: TRBJ2-1; V: TRBV12-5; D: NA; DNA: TGTGCTAGTGGTTTGCTACATGAGCAGTTCTTC; CDR3: CASGLLHEQFF
size: NA; J: TRBJ1-5; V: TRBV2; D: NA; DNA: TGTGCCAGCAGACCTGGATGGCAGGGGCGAGAAGCCGGCAATCAGCCCCAGCATTTT; CDR3: CASRPGWQGREAGNQPQHF
size: NA; J: TRBJ2-7; V: TRBV5-5; D: NA; DNA: TGTGCCAGCAACTGGGACACCTACGAGCAGTACTTC; CDR3: CASNWDTYEQYF
size: NA; J: TRBJ1-5; V: TRBV6-5; D: TRBD1; DNA: TGTGGTACAGGGGGGGCCAATCAGCCCCAGCATTTT; CDR3: CGTGGANQPQHF
size: NA; J: TRBJ1-1; V: TRBV7-9; D: TRBD1; DNA: TGTGCCAGCAGCCTCGCCGGGACAGGGAATGAAGCTTTCTTT; CDR3: CASSLAGTGNEAFF
size: NA; J: TRBJ1-1; V: TRBV5-1; D: TRBD1; DNA: TGCGCCAGCAGCGCTGGACAGGGTGTCACTGAAGCTTTCTTT; CDR3: CASSAGQGVTEAFF
size: NA; J: TRBJ2-7; V: TRBV30; D: NA; DNA: TGTGCCTGGAGGAAAGCTGACTCCTACGAGCAGTACTTC; CDR3: CAWRKADSYEQYF
size: NA; J: TRBJ1-6; V: TRBV9; D: NA; DNA: TGTGCCAGCAGCGTAGAGGACTATTCACCCCTCCACTTT; CDR3: CASSVEDYSPLHF
size: medium-sized; J: TRBJ1-1; V: TRBV9; D: TRBD1; DNA: TGTGCCAGCAGCGCCCGGACAGGGGGCGAGAGGGCTTTCTTT; CDR3: CASSARTGGERAFF
size: NA; J: TRBJ1-2; V: TRBV9; D: NA; DNA: TGTGCCAGCAGCGTAGATGGACAGCCGGACTATGGCTACACCTTC; CDR3: CASSVDGQPDYGYTF
size: NA; J: TRBJ1-5; V: TRBV24-1; D: NA; DNA: TGTGCCACCAGTGATGGGTCAGGCTTTCTCCAGCCCCAGCATTTT; CDR3: CATSDGSGFLQPQHF
size: NA; J: TRBJ1-4; V: TRBV2; D: TRBD1; DNA: TGTGCCAGCAGTCGACAGGGTACTCGTGAAAAACTGTTTTTT; CDR3: CASSRQGTREKLFF
size: NA; J: TRBJ1-5; V: TRBV12-5; D: NA; DNA: TGTGCTAGTGGCTATGCAAAGAATCAGCCCCAGCATTTT; CDR3: CASGYAKNQPQHF
size: NA; J: TRBJ2-3; V: TRBV11-2; D: TRBD2; DNA: TGTGCCAGCAGCCGCCTAGCGGGGGCCACAGATACGCAGTATTTT; CDR3: CASSRLAGATDTQYF
size: once; J: TRBJ1-1; V: TRBV5-5; D: NA; DNA: TGTGCCAGCACCGGGTTAACGGGGACTGAAGCTTTCTTT; CDR3: CASTGLTGTEAFF
size: NA; J: TRBJ2-7; V: TRBV19; D: TRBD2; DNA: TGTGCCAGTAGTATTAAGCTAGCGGGAGTCTACGAGCAGTACTTC; CDR3: CASSIKLAGVYEQYF
size: NA; J: TRBJ2-3; V: TRBV29-1; D: TRBD2; DNA: TGCAGCGTTGAGGGCGGGAGGGCAGATACGCAGTATTTT; CDR3: CSVEGGRADTQYF
size: NA; J: TRBJ2-1; V: TRBV29-1; D: NA; DNA: TGCAGCGTTGAAGGTCTGAGGGCCCATGAGCAGTTCTTC; CDR3: CSVEGLRAHEQFF
size: NA; J: TRBJ2-7; V: TRBV4-1; D: NA; DNA: TGCGCCAGCAGCCCCGGCCTGACACCGGGAGAGCAGTACTTC; CDR3: CASSPGLTPGEQYF
size: few; J: TRBJ2-7; V: TRBV10-1; D: NA; DNA: TGCGCCAGCAGTGACGGATTGATCGCGGCCTTC; CDR3: CASSDGLIAAF
size: NA; J: TRBJ1-1; V: TRBV6-5; D: NA; DNA: TGTGCCAGCAGTTACCACGACAGCACCACTGAAGCTTTCTTT; CDR3: CASSYHDSTTEAFF
size: NA; J: TRBJ2-6; V: TRBV18; D: TRBD1; DNA: TGTGCCAGCTCACCTAAGGGACAGGGGAGCTCTGGGGCCAACGTCCTGACTTTC; CDR3: CASSPKGQGSSGANVLTF
size: NA; J: TRBJ2-7; V: TRBV5-1; D: TRBD2; DNA: TGCGCCAGCAGCTTGGGACTAGCGGGATCGAGGGGGGAGCAGTACTTC; CDR3: CASSLGLAGSRGEQYF
size: NA; J: TRBJ1-2; V: TRBV7-9; D: TRBD1; DNA: TGTGCCAGCAGCCCCCAGGGGGCTGGTGGCTACACCTTC; CDR3: CASSPQGAGGYTF
size: NA; J: TRBJ2-3; V: TRBV28; D: NA; DNA: TGTGCCAGCAGTTTTAAACGACTTAGGCAGTATTTT; CDR3: CASSFKRLRQYF